This note documents a single T cell receptor (beta chain) sequence. There are 15 residues in the CDR3. Deletions cut 2 bases from V and 3 bases from J, with 11 bases between. CDR1 is MDHEN, CDR2 SYDVKM, per germline. This specimen belongs to a study of blood T cell repertoires in COVID-19. About the research overall: Collection of acute and convalescent COVID-19 samples took place in the United States, Italy and Spain. T cells, B-cell-depleted T cells, or PBMCs provided the cDNA or gDNA that served as material.

As processed by the authors: Estimated nucleated cell counts came from reference gene primer amplification. Here immunoSEQ multiplex PCR was the method, and the copy in TCRdb shows in-frame clones only, minus some. Clone size and the V and J calls come from that table; the DNA yielded D and trimming. In the table there are some 290,000 clones, around 83% of which are singletons. Material for sequencing was peripheral blood. The TCR was taken from a man aged 18 to 29 with active or convalescent COVID-19. This rearrangement joins TRBV28 to TRBJ1-5, with D possibly being TRBD1 (6 bases). For the CDR3, the DNA is TGTGCCAGCAGTTTAGGCGACAGGCTCAATCAGCCCCAGCATTTT. It specifies CASSLGDRLNQPQHF. The full variable domain, its missing parts supplied by reference TRBV28 and TRBJ1-5, is DVKVTQSSRYLVKRTGEKVFLECVQDMDHENMFWYRQDPGLGLRLIYFSYDVKMKEKGDIPEGYSVSREKKERFSLILESASTNQTSMYLCASSLGDRLNQPQHFGDGTRLSIL.